Shown below are 8 T cell receptor beta chains from a single sample sequenced in a study of glioma-infiltrating T cells. Using RNA template, CDR3s of TCR alpha and beta were amplified with iRepertoire arm-PCR. In TCRdb, the multiplex PCR reads were re-called with MiXCR into one record per CDR3 protein. Among roughly 120,000 distinct CDR3 sequences listed, approximately 25% were seen once. The specimen was glioma tissue, nonneoplastic brain tissue, or PBMCs (not recorded which). The receptor set was obtained from a human donor with low-grade glioma or glioblastoma, undergoing nonglioma brain surgery, or in good health (not recorded which).

This clonotype appeared many times. The chain uses TRBV29-1 and TRBJ2-5; D is ambiguous. Germline-derived CDR1 and CDR2 are SQVTM and ANQGSEA. The ends were cut back, 4 bases at V and 0 bases at J, with 3 bases in the middle. This CDR3 comprises 11 residues. CDR3 sequence (DNA): TGCAGCGTTGCCAACCAAGAGACCCAGTACTTC. Protein: CSVANQETQYF. Full variable domain (missing parts from reference TRBV29-1 and TRBJ2-5): SAVISQKPSRDICQRGTSLTIQCQVDSQVTMMFWYRQQPGQSLTLIATANQGSEATYESGFVIDKFPISRPNLTFSTLTVSNMSPEDSSIYLCSVANQETQYFGPGTRLLVL.

Concerning this clonotype: Being one base from a much bigger clone, this may be a read error. V is TRBV2 and J is TRBJ2-5; D unresolved. This CDR3 contains 12 residues. Germline V CDR1 and CDR2: SNHLY, FYNNEI. Trimming removed 7 bases at V and 2 bases at J, with 8 bases between. The CDR3 nucleotides are TGTGCCAGCACCTACTCGCAAGAGACCCAGTACTTC. This gives the protein CASTYSQETQYF.

As for this clonotype: A far larger clone is one base from this, pointing to a likely read error. V gene TRBV11-1 combines with J gene TRBJ2-5, with D uncertain. Germline CDR1 reads SGHAT; CDR2 reads FQDESV (reference sequence). The CDR3 is 13 residues long. In nucleotides, the CDR3 is TGTGCCAGCAGCCCGGGTTTACAAGAGACCCATTACTTC. Protein: CASSPGLQETHYF.

The J gene is TRBJ2-3, the V gene TRBV5-6, with 9 bases fitting TRBD2. There are 15 residues in the CDR3. CDR1 and CDR2 from the germline V gene are SGHDT and YYEEEE. The V gene end was trimmed by 2 bases and the J gene end by 3 bases; junction bases not matched to a gene: 4. This CDR3 is CASSLGSGRTDTQYF. CDR3 DNA: TGTGCCAGCAGCTTAGGGAGCGGGAGGACAGATACGCAGTATTTT.

V is TRBV3-1 and J is TRBJ1-2; possible D gene TRBD1, 5 bases. The CDR3 sequence is 13 residues long. CDR1 and CDR2 from the germline V gene are LGHDT and YNNKEL (reference sequence). Trimming cost V 7 bases and J 4 bases, with 13 bases left between them. In DNA, the CDR3 is TGTGCCAGCACCCCCGGGGCCACCTATGGCTACACCTTC. As protein: CASTPGATYGYTF.

About this clonotype itself: This may come from a read error, since a much larger clone is one base off. V is TRBV6-2 or TRBV6-3 and J is TRBJ2-7; 8 bases are a match to TRBD1. The CDR3 covers 16 residues. In germline, CDR1 is MNHEY, CDR2 SVGEGT. CDR3 sequence (DNA): TGTGCCAGCAGTGGAACTAACAGGGGGAGTACCTACGAGCTGTACTTC. It encodes CASSGTNRGSTYELYF.

This clonotype has ten or more counts. The gene calls are TRBV7-2 and TRBJ2-7; 7 bases fit TRBD2. The germline V gene encodes CDR1 SGHTA and CDR2 FQGNSA. This CDR3 contains 15 residues. The J segment lost 3 bases and the V segment lost 1 base, leaving 6 bases of the junction unmatched. The CDR3 is CASSLDRDYLYEQYF. CDR3 bases: TGTGCCAGCAGCTTAGACCGGGACTACCTCTACGAGCAGTACTTC. The variable domain in full, with the rest retrieved from reference TRBV7-2 and TRBJ2-7, is GAGVSQSPSNKVTEKGKDVELRCDPISGHTALYWYRQSLGQGLEFLIYFQGNSAPDKSGLPSDRFSAERTGGSVSTLTIQRTQQEDSAVYLCASSLDRDYLYEQYFGPGTRLTVT.

This clonotype was counted at least ten times. The J gene is TRBJ2-7, the V gene TRBV29-1; 7 bases match TRBD2. After removal of 2 bases from V and 3 bases from J, the junction contained 1 base not matched to a gene. Germline lookup yields CDR1 SQVTM and CDR2 ANQGSEA. CDR3 size: 12 residues. The DNA of the CDR3 is TGCAGCGTTGAAACTAGCGACTACGAGCAGTACTTC. Encoded protein: CSVETSDYEQYF.